These 26 T cell receptor beta chains were sequenced from one sample in a study of neoadjuvant anti-PD-1 for oral cavity cancer. Documented time point: after neoadjuvant nivolumab, at surgical resection. Using immunoSEQ multiplex PCR, the repertoire was profiled, and TCRdb retains in-frame clones only, with some absent. The sample has several thousand clones, approximately 70% seen once; the top ten hold 2.5% to 3%. This specimen consisted of PBMCs, obtained after nivolumab (anti-PD-1) treatment. The receptors come from a person aged 35 to 85 with oral cavity squamous cell carcinoma.

This clone is classed as medium-sized. V usage is TRBV27 and J usage is TRBJ1-1, with TRBD1 matching over 9 bases. Losses at the gene ends were 5 bases for V and 0 bases for J; bases not matched to a gene: 7. The CDR3 is 16 residues long. CDR1 MNHEY and CDR2 SMNVEV come from the germline V gene (reference sequence). CDR3 amino acids: CASSPGQGFMNTEAFF. The CDR3 bases are TGTGCCAGCAGTCCGGGACAGGGATTTATGAACACTGAAGCTTTCTTT.

The chain links TRBV7-9 to TRBJ2-5; D is unresolved. CDR1 and CDR2 (germline): SEHNR, FQNEAQ (reference sequence). Deletions cut 8 bases from V and 5 bases from J, with 12 bases between. This CDR3 is built from 12 residues. Written as DNA, the CDR3 is TGTGCCAGCTCCCCGGTGGGCGAGACCCAGTACTTC. It specifies CASSPVGETQYF.

The chain has TRBV6-4 and TRBJ2-1; a possible D gene is TRBD1 (6 bases). Germline V CDR1 and CDR2: MRHNA, SNTAGT. The CDR3 sequence is 16 residues long. Trimming removed 0 bases from V and 1 base from J, with 10 bases in between. This CDR3 is CASSDSNRVSYNEQFF. Here the CDR3 DNA reads TGTGCCAGCAGTGACTCTAACAGGGTTTCCTACAATGAGCAGTTCTTC.

The CDR3 DNA reads as TGTGCCAGTACCAGCTTGGGACGGACTAACTATGGCTACACCTTC. Translating it yields CASTSLGRTNYGYTF. V gene TRBV19 combines with J gene TRBJ1-2; D is perhaps TRBD1 (5 bases). The ends were cut back, 7 bases at V and 0 bases at J, with 15 bases in the middle. The germline CDR1 and CDR2 sequences are LNHDA and SQIVND (reference sequence). The CDR3 contains 15 residues.

The rearrangement joins TRBV7-9 to TRBJ2-1, with D unclear. The CDR3 length is 12 residues. The V end lost 1 base, the J end lost 7 bases, and 5 bases lay between the germline ends. Germline values: CDR1 SEHNR, CDR2 FQNEAQ (reference sequence). CDR3 sequence reads: CASSLVRNEQFF. The CDR3, as DNA: TGTGCCAGCAGCTTAGTGAGGAATGAGCAGTTCTTC. Variable domain in full (rest from reference TRBV7-9 and TRBJ2-1): DTGVSQNPRHKITKRGQNVTFRCDPISEHNRLYWYRQTLGQGPEFLTYFQNEAQLEKSRLLSDRFSAERPKGSFSTLEIQRTEQGDSAMYLCASSLVRNEQFFGPGTRLTVL.

Details on this clone: The same CDR3 is also encoded by other DNA sequences in this sample. The chain links TRBV27 to TRBJ1-1; D gene uncertain. V was cut by 4 bases and J by 0 bases, with 3 bases left in between. This CDR3 has 12 residues. Germline assignment: CDR1 MNHEY and CDR2 SMNVEV (reference sequence). The CDR3 here is CASSSVNTEAFF. The DNA for the CDR3 is TGTGCCAGCAGTTCAGTGAACACTGAAGCTTTCTTT.

This clone has only a few counts. The chain employs TRBV13 and TRBJ1-2; D ambiguous. Germline V gene sequence: CDR1 PRHDT, CDR2 FYEKMQ (reference sequence). With 5 bases removed from V and 4 bases from J, the gap between germline ends came to 8 bases. The CDR3 is made up of 12 amino acids. Written as DNA, the CDR3 is TGTGCCAGCAGCGCCGCTTTCTATGGCTACACCTTC. This gives the protein CASSAAFYGYTF.

J is TRBJ1-4 and V is TRBV28, with D unresolved. In germline, CDR1 is MDHEN, CDR2 SYDVKM. CDR3 size: 15 residues. V dropped 2 bases and J dropped 3 bases, with 10 bases sitting between them. This chain's CDR3 is CASSLGRGANEKLFF. In DNA, the CDR3 is TGTGCCAGCAGTTTAGGTCGGGGTGCTAATGAAAAACTGTTTTTT. Using reference TRBV28 and TRBJ1-4 for the parts outside the CDR3, the full variable domain is DVKVTQSSRYLVKRTGEKVFLECVQDMDHENMFWYRQDPGLGLRLIYFSYDVKMKEKGDIPEGYSVSREKKERFSLILESASTNQTSMYLCASSLGRGANEKLFFGSGTQLSVL.

The gene calls are TRBV4-3 and TRBJ2-4, with D possibly being TRBD1 (6 bases). CDR3 length equals 15 residues. V lost 3 bases, J lost 1 base, and 10 bases lay in between. CDR1 is LGHNA, CDR2 YSLEER, per germline. The CDR3 nucleotides are TGCGCCAGCAGCCAGGGGGCACGGGCCAAAAACATTCAGTACTTC. Translating it yields CASSQGARAKNIQYF.

This rearrangement joins TRBV2 to TRBJ2-3, with D tentatively TRBD2 (6 bases). Germline values: CDR1 SNHLY, CDR2 FYNNEI. This CDR3 comprises 14 residues. The V gene lost 7 bases and the J gene lost 0 bases, with 11 bases spanning the gap. CDR3 bases: TGTGCCAGCAAACGCGGGACGAGCACAGATACGCAGTATTTT. Amino acids: CASKRGTSTDTQYF.

The V and J genes are TRBV5-6 and TRBJ1-2, with D maybe TRBD1 (6 bases). This CDR3 has 13 amino acids. Germline assignment: CDR1 SGHDT and CDR2 YYEEEE. V shed 1 base and J shed 6 bases, with 10 bases lying between them. The CDR3 loop reads CASSLRTADGYTF. DNA for the CDR3: TGTGCCAGCAGCTTGAGGACAGCGGATGGCTACACCTTC.

The chain links TRBV5-6 to TRBJ1-1; the D gene is possibly TRBD1 (6 bases). V was clipped by 0 bases and J by 5 bases, with 17 bases between them. The CDR3 loop spans 16 amino acids. Germline loops: CDR1 SGHDT, CDR2 YYEEEE. CDR3 protein: CASSLAATGFGTEAFF. The CDR3 coding sequence is TGTGCCAGCAGCTTGGCAGCTACAGGGTTTGGGACTGAAGCTTTCTTT.

The chain has TRBV2 and TRBJ2-3, with 8 bases lining up with TRBD2. The CDR3 has 14 residues. CDR1 is SNHLY, CDR2 FYNNEI, per germline. The trim removed 8 bases at V and 5 bases at J, leaving 9 bases unmatched. This CDR3 is CASGRGGSGDTQYF. The CDR3 bases are TGTGCCAGCGGTCGGGGGGGCTCGGGAGATACGCAGTATTTT.

This chain joins TRBV6-9 and TRBJ1-6; 9 nucleotides align to TRBD1. The CDR3 totals 14 residues. V shed 5 bases, J shed 14 bases, and the junction held 10 bases outside the gene matches. CDR1 MNHGY and CDR2 SVAAGI come from the germline V gene. The CDR3 sequence is CASSIEGQGLSLHF. The CDR3 nucleotides are TGTGCCAGCAGTATAGAGGGACAGGGATTATCCCTCCACTTT.

CDR3 in amino acids: CASSYALGQEDQPQHF. The CDR3 nucleotides read TGTGCCAGCAGTTATGCCCTTGGACAGGAAGATCAGCCCCAGCATTTT. The gene calls are TRBV6-5 and TRBJ1-5; 7 bases fit TRBD1. CDR3 length equals 16 residues. Germline loops: CDR1 MNHEY, CDR2 SVGAGI. The V gene end was trimmed by 3 bases and the J gene end by 5 bases; junction bases not matched to a gene: 10.

The rearrangement joins TRBV5-1 to TRBJ2-5, with D perhaps given as TRBD1 or TRBD2 (5 bases each). Germline V gene data show CDR1 as SGHRS and CDR2 as YFSETQ. CDR3 length: 15 residues. V gave up 1 base and J gave up 3 bases, with 13 bases separating them. The CDR3 coding sequence is TGCGCCAGCAGCTTGTACAGGCGAGGGGAAGAGACCCAGTACTTC. This encodes CASSLYRRGEETQYF.

This clone was counted a single time. The genes are TRBV28 and TRBJ2-5; 13 bases are a match to TRBD2. With 3 bases clipped from V and 1 base from J, the junction kept 8 bases outside the gene matches. CDR1 and CDR2 (germline): MDHEN, SYDVKM. The CDR3 length is 18 residues. The CDR3 DNA reads as TGTGCCAGCAGTTTCGTGACTAGCGGGGGGACCGGCCAAGAGACCCAGTACTTC. Amino acids: CASSFVTSGGTGQETQYF.

The genes are TRBV19 and TRBJ2-7, with D tentatively TRBD1 or TRBD2 (6 bases each). Trimming pared 0 bases from V and 6 bases from J, leaving 12 bases between. CDR3 size: 14 residues. Per the germline V gene, CDR1 is LNHDA and CDR2 is SQIVND (reference sequence). This CDR3 reads CASSIEGGSGEQYF. CDR3 sequence (DNA): TGTGCCAGTAGTATAGAGGGGGGCTCGGGCGAGCAGTACTTC.

The chain joins TRBV28 to TRBJ2-3; 10 bases match TRBD2. With V trimmed by 7 bases and J by 1 base, 8 bases remained unmatched. The CDR3 runs 16 residues. Germline-derived CDR1 and CDR2 are MDHEN and SYDVKM. This chain's CDR3 is CASTRDLAGGTDTQYF. The CDR3 DNA follows: TGTGCCAGCACCCGGGATCTAGCGGGGGGCACAGATACGCAGTATTTT.

This chain connects TRBV19 to TRBJ2-5; 8 positions agree with TRBD1. The CDR3 is 12 amino acids. In germline, CDR1 is LNHDA, CDR2 SQIVND (reference sequence). Losses at the gene ends were 5 bases for V and 7 bases for J; bases not matched to a gene: 3. CDR3 in amino acids: CASSQGTGTQYF. CDR3 nucleotides: TGTGCCAGTAGTCAGGGGACAGGGACCCAGTACTTC.

The V call is TRBV21-1, the J call TRBJ2-3; the table's D call of TRBD1 was not tested on the DNA. TRBV21-1 is designated a pseudogene. The CDR3 has 16 residues. CDR3 in amino acids: CASSPTGVGLTDTQYF. DNA for the CDR3: TGTGCCAGCAGCCCGACAGGGGTGGGTTTGACAGATACGCAGTATTTT.

Only a few counts were recorded for this clone. The chain carries TRBV4-2 and TRBJ1-5; perhaps TRBD1 as D (6 bases). Germline-derived CDR1 and CDR2 are LGHNA and YNFKEQ. This CDR3 region has 14 residues. The V and J ends lost 1 base and 4 bases respectively, with 8 bases between them. The DNA of the CDR3 is TGTGCCAGCAGCCAAGGAAGGGGGAATCAGCCCCAGCATTTT. Residues: CASSQGRGNQPQHF.

The CDR3 coding sequence is TGTGCCAGCTCACCCCCCCTAGCGGGGGGCAACAATGAGCAGTTCTTC. Its translation is CASSPPLAGGNNEQFF. V and J are TRBV18 and TRBJ2-1; 11 nucleotides match TRBD2. The CDR3 covers 16 residues. Germline trimming cut 3 bases from V and 5 bases from J; bases unmatched to any gene: 6. CDR1 and CDR2 from the germline V gene are KGHSH and LQKENI.

This clone was seen a handful of times. The chain carries TRBV7-8 and TRBJ1-2, with D tentatively TRBD1 (5 bases). V lost 5 bases and J 0 bases, leaving 19 bases between the germline ends. The germline CDR1 and CDR2 sequences are SGHVS and FQNEAQ. The CDR3 consists of 17 residues. The DNA for the CDR3 is TGTGCCAGCAGCCTTAGAAGGGACGGCCCTTCTAACTATGGCTACACCTTC. This gives the protein CASSLRRDGPSNYGYTF.

The gene calls are TRBV2 and TRBJ2-2; D is perhaps TRBD2 (7 bases). Germline loops: CDR1 SNHLY, CDR2 FYNNEI. The CDR3 covers 16 residues. Trimming pared 3 bases from V and 4 bases from J, leaving 15 bases between. CDR3: CASSDVGGLSTGELFF. CDR3 coding DNA: TGTGCCAGCAGTGACGTGGGGGGGCTATCCACCGGGGAGCTGTTTTTT. Full variable domain (rest looked up from reference TRBV2 and TRBJ2-2): EPEVTQTPSHQVTQMGQEVILRCVPISNHLYFYWYRQILGQKVEFLVSFYNNEISEKSEIFDDQFSVERPDGSNFTLKIRSTKLEDSAMYFCASSDVGGLSTGELFFGEGSRLTVL.

This sequence joins TRBV5-1 and TRBJ2-3; 9 nucleotides align to TRBD1. V dropped 2 bases and J dropped 1; count of bases not matched to a gene: 5. This CDR3 spans 16 amino acids. Germline CDR1 reads SGHRS; CDR2 reads YFSETQ. The CDR3 protein is CASSFSGTGRTDTQYF. The CDR3 DNA is TGCGCCAGCAGCTTCTCCGGGACAGGGCGCACAGATACGCAGTATTTT. Variable domain in full (rest from reference TRBV5-1 and TRBJ2-3): KAGVTQTPRYLIKTRGQQVTLSCSPISGHRSVSWYQQTPGQGLQFLFEYFSETQRNKGNFPGRFSGRQFSNSRSEMNVSTLELGDSALYLCASSFSGTGRTDTQYFGPGTRLTVL.